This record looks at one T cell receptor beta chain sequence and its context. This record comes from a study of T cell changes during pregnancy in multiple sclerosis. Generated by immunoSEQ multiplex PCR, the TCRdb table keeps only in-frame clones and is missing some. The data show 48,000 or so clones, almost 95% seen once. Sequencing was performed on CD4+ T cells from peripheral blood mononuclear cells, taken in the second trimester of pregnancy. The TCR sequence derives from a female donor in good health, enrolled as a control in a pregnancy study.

The DNA for the CDR3 is TGTGCCAGCAGATCGGTTAGCGGGGAGCAGTTCTTC. Residues: CASRSVSGEQFF. This rearrangement joins TRBV7-9 to TRBJ2-1; 7 positions agree with TRBD2. CDR3 length equals 12 residues. Germline CDR1 reads SEHNR; CDR2 reads FQNEAQ (reference sequence). V trimming: 6 bases; J trimming: 10 bases; junction bases outside the gene matches: 6.